The clone carrying this T cell receptor beta chain was observed a handful of times. Its antigen is currently unknown. This record comes from a study of blood T cells in healthy people across ages. Broader study findings: Expanded clonotype changes were possibly confounded by unknown donor CMV status.

Combining a sample-barcoded 5' primer with a J-beta primer mix, a second PCR ran for about 7 to 11 cycles. Each cDNA molecule received a tag from a template-switch adaptor that had 12 random nucleotides. TCRdb processed the 5' RACE reads anew with MiXCR; each CDR3 protein has one entry. The sample lists around 1.5 million distinct CDR3 sequences, roughly 40% occurring once. The CDR3 contains 15 residues. Germline V CDR1 and CDR2: SGHAT, FQNNGV. Trimming at V came to 7 bases and at J to 10 bases, leaving 11 bases not matched to a gene. The chain joins TRBV11-2 to TRBJ2-1, with 12 bases aligning to TRBD2. Specimen: blood. This receptor was identified in a woman between 18 and 29 years old in good health. CDR3 DNA sequence: TGTGCCAGCACTCCCCGGCTAGCGGGAGGGGAGGAGCAGTTCTTC. Protein: CASTPRLAGGEEQFF.